This TCR beta chain was recovered during a study of regulatory T cells in long-lasting Graves disease. Study at large: Persistent Graves' disease denoted over 5 years of antithyroid drugs plus positive TSH receptor antibodies.

Time point denoted: persistent/refractory GD, antithyroid drugs over 5 years with positive TRAb. Generation of the TCR library employed RNA extracted from PBMCs. It was an endocrinology department in Xi'an, China, that provided the patients. The EDTA tubes were filled with 8 to 9.5 milliliters of drawn peripheral blood. This clonotype appeared many times. Construction of TCR beta libraries relied on iRepertoire HTBI primers and on Arm-PCR targeting CDR3 regions. The authors' processing: Samples revealed about 63 TRBV and roughly 15 TRBJ segments. TCRdb reanalysed the multiplex PCR reads using MiXCR and keeps one entry per CDR3 protein. The authors' filters were not applied to this entry. Of about 460,000 distinct CDR3 sequences in the sample, 22% were seen once. Sequenced material: peripheral blood mononuclear cells (PBMCs), taken when the disease was refractory, from a patient treated with antithyroid drugs. This TCR came from a female donor with Graves disease.

CDR3 in amino acids: CASSPQGYSRYGYTF. The CDR3 nucleotides read TGTGCCAGCTCCCCGCAAGGCTATTCCCGCTATGGCTACACCTTC. The chain carries TRBV28 and TRBJ1-2; D ambiguous. The germline V gene has CDR1 MDHEN and CDR2 SYDVKM. Trimming left V 8 bases short and J 4 bases short, with 20 bases between. The CDR3 sequence is 15 residues long.